This TCR beta chain was sequenced in a study of technical replicates of blood from a few donors. The V segment lost 7 bases and the J segment 4 bases; nucleotides outside the gene matches: 7. There are 14 residues in the CDR3. CDR1 is MNHEY, CDR2 SVGAGI, per germline. The data were produced by immunoSEQ multiplex PCR, yet TCRdb's version contains in-frame clones alone and is incomplete. The sample lists around 95,000 clones, just under 95% occurring once. The chain recombines TRBV6-5 with TRBJ1-1; 9 bases are a match to TRBD1. The clonotype was recovered from a human donor in good health. Sequences were obtained from T cells isolated from PBMCs. As DNA, the CDR3 is TGTGCCAGCAAAACACAGGGGGCGAGCACTGAAGCTTTCTTT. This sequence encodes CASKTQGASTEAFF.